One and the same sample provided the 3 T cell receptor beta chains below, sequenced in a study of CD8 T cells in Susac syndrome. RNA was extracted with the RNeasy kit, and a quantity of roughly 0.5 to 1 ug was reverse transcribed using random hexamers. TCRdb redid the calling of the immunoSEQ multiplex PCR reads with MiXCR, one entry per CDR3 protein. The table has a few hundred thousand distinct CDR3 sequences, about 94% seen once. Input material: CD4+ T cells from PBMCs. These receptors all stem from a human donor with multiple sclerosis.

The chain couples TRBV13 to TRBJ2-5; D is possibly TRBD2 (7 bases). V was clipped by 5 bases and J by 10 bases, with 14 bases between them. This CDR3 region has 12 residues. CDR1 and CDR2 from the germline V gene are PRHDT and FYEKMQ (reference sequence). The CDR3 protein is CASSASRGGQYF. CDR3 coding DNA: TGTGCCAGCAGCGCCTCAAGGGGGGGCCAGTACTTC.

The CDR3 reads CASSLGSRPNSGANVLTF. The CDR3 DNA is TGCGCCAGCAGCTTGGGCAGCCGCCCTAACTCTGGGGCCAACGTCCTGACTTTC. The rearrangement uses TRBV5-1 and TRBJ2-6; D uncertain. The germline CDR1 and CDR2 sequences are SGHRS and YFSETQ. The V end was cut by 0 bases, the J end by 0 bases, with 13 bases between. The CDR3 length is 18 residues.

V and J are TRBV2 and TRBJ2-7; 7 bases are a match to TRBD1. The CDR3 covers 14 residues. The V gene's germline CDR1 is SNHLY and CDR2 FYNNEI. The trim removed 2 bases at V and 1 base at J, leaving 2 bases unmatched. CDR3 coding DNA: TGTGCCAGCAGTGAACAGGGACAGTCCTACGAGCAGTACTTC. It yields the protein CASSEQGQSYEQYF.